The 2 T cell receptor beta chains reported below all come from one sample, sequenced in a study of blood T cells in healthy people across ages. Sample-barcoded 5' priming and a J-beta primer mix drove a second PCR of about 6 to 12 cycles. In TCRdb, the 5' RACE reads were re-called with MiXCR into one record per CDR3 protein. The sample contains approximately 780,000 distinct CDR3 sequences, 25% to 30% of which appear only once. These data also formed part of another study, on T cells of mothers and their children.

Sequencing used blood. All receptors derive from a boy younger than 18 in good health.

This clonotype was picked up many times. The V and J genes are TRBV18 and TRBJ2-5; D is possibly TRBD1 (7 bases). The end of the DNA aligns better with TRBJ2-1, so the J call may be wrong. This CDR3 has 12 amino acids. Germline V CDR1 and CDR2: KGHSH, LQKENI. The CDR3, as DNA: TGTGCCAGCTCACCTCAGGGGGGTGAGCAGTTCTTC. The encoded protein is CASSPQGGEQFF.

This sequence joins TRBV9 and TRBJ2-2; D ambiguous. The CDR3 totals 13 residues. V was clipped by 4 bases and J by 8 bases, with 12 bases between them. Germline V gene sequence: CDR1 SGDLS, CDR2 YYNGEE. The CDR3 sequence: CASSPWTPGELFF. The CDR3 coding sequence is TGTGCCAGCAGCCCATGGACCCCAGGGGAGCTGTTTTTT.